This T cell receptor (beta chain) comes out of a study of shared T cell receptors in the human thymus. There are 14 residues in the CDR3. Trimming took 0 bases from V and 0 from J, leaving 5 bases between them. CDR1 and CDR2 (germline): SGDLS, YYNGEE. Profiled with immunoSEQ multiplex PCR; TCRdb holds only in-frame clones, not every one. The table has approximately 660,000 clones, 85% to 90% seen once. The same specimen was also included in a second study, on human thymus T cells. In that study: All donors were healthy Finnish infants who were undergoing corrective surgery to treat congenital heart defects. Resections were taken during corrective heart surgery, and the thymus tissue came from these. Among thymic and blood repertoires, usage of V and J genes appeared biased. Related research described strongly overlapping thymic repertoires in unrelated people.

The sample comprised thymocytes. The chain joins TRBV9 to TRBJ2-3; D remains ambiguous. This receptor was identified in a boy under three years old with a congenital heart defect. The CDR3 nucleotides read TGTGCCAGCAGCGTAGGGGCCAGCACAGATACGCAGTATTTT. As protein: CASSVGASTDTQYF. Full variable domain (missing parts from reference TRBV9 and TRBJ2-3): DSGVTQTPKHLITATGQRVTLRCSPRSGDLSVYWYQQSLDQGLQFLIQYYNGEERAKGNILERFSAQQFPDLHSELNLSSLELGDSALYFCASSVGASTDTQYFGPGTRLTVL.